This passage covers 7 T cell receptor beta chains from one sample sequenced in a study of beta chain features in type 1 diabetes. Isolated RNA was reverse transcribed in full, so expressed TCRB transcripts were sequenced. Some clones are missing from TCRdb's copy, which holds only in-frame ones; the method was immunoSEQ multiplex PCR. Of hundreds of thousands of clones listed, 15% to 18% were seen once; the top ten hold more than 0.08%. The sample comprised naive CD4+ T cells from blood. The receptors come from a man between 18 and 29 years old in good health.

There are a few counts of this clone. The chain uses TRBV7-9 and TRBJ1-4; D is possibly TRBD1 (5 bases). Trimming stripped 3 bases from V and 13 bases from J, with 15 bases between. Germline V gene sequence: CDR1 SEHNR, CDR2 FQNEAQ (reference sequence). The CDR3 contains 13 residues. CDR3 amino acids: CASSFMAGPGLFF. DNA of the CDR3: TGTGCCAGCAGCTTTATGGCAGGGCCAGGACTGTTTTTT.

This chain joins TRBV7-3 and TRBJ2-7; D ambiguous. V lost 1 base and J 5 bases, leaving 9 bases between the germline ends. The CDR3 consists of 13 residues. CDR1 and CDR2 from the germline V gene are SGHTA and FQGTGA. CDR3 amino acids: CASSLKWGNEQYF. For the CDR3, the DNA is TGTGCCAGCAGCTTAAAATGGGGAAACGAGCAGTACTTC.

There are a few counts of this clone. The CDR3 is CATSRGQWGREQYF. CDR3 coding DNA: TGTGCCACCAGCAGAGGACAGTGGGGTAGGGAGCAGTACTTC. This chain uses TRBV15 with TRBJ2-7; D perhaps matches TRBD1 (5 bases). In germline, CDR1 is LNHNV, CDR2 YYDKDF (reference sequence). The CDR3 is made up of 14 amino acids. Trimming took 1 base from V and 7 from J, leaving 14 bases between them. Looking up the rest from reference TRBV15 and TRBJ2-7 gives the full variable domain: DAMVIQNPRYQVTQFGKPVTLSCSQTLNHNVMYWYQQKSSQAPKLLFHYYDKDFNNEADTPDNFQSRRPNTSFCFLDIRSPGLGDTAMYLCATSRGQWGREQYFGPGTRLTVT.

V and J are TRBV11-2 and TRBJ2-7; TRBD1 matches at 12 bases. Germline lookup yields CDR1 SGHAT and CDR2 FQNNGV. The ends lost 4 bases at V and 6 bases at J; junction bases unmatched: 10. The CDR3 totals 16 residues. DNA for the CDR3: TGTGCCAGCAGCTCCCCCCCCGGGACAGGGGGCGGCGAGCAGTACTTC. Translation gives CASSSPPGTGGGEQYF.

The CDR3 region has the DNA TGTGCCAGCAGCTTACAAGCGGCTAGCGGGAGGCTAGATACGCAGTATTTT. Encoded protein: CASSLQAASGRLDTQYF. The chain has TRBV13 and TRBJ2-3; 11 nucleotides match TRBD2. Germline assignment: CDR1 PRHDT and CDR2 FYEKMQ (reference sequence). The CDR3 spans 17 residues. The junction had 9 bases not matched to a gene; V was cut back by 2 bases and J by 5 bases. Full variable domain (rest looked up from reference TRBV13 and TRBJ2-3): AAGVIQSPRHLIKEKRETATLKCYPIPRHDTVYWYQQGPGQDPQFLISFYEKMQSDKGSIPDRFSAQQFSDYHSELNMSSLELGDSALYFCASSLQAASGRLDTQYFGPGTRLTVL.

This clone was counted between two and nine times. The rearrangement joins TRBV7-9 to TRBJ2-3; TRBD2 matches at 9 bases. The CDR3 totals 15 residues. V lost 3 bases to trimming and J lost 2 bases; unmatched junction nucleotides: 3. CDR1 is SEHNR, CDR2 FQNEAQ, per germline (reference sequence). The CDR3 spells CASSFLAGTTDTQYF. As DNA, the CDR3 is TGTGCCAGCAGCTTCCTAGCGGGGACCACAGATACGCAGTATTTT.

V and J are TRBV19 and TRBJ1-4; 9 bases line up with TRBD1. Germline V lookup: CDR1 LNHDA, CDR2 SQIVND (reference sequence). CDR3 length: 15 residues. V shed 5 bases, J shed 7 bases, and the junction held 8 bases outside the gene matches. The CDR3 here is CASSPYRGPGEKLFF. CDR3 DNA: TGTGCCAGTAGTCCTTACAGGGGGCCTGGTGAAAAACTGTTTTTT.